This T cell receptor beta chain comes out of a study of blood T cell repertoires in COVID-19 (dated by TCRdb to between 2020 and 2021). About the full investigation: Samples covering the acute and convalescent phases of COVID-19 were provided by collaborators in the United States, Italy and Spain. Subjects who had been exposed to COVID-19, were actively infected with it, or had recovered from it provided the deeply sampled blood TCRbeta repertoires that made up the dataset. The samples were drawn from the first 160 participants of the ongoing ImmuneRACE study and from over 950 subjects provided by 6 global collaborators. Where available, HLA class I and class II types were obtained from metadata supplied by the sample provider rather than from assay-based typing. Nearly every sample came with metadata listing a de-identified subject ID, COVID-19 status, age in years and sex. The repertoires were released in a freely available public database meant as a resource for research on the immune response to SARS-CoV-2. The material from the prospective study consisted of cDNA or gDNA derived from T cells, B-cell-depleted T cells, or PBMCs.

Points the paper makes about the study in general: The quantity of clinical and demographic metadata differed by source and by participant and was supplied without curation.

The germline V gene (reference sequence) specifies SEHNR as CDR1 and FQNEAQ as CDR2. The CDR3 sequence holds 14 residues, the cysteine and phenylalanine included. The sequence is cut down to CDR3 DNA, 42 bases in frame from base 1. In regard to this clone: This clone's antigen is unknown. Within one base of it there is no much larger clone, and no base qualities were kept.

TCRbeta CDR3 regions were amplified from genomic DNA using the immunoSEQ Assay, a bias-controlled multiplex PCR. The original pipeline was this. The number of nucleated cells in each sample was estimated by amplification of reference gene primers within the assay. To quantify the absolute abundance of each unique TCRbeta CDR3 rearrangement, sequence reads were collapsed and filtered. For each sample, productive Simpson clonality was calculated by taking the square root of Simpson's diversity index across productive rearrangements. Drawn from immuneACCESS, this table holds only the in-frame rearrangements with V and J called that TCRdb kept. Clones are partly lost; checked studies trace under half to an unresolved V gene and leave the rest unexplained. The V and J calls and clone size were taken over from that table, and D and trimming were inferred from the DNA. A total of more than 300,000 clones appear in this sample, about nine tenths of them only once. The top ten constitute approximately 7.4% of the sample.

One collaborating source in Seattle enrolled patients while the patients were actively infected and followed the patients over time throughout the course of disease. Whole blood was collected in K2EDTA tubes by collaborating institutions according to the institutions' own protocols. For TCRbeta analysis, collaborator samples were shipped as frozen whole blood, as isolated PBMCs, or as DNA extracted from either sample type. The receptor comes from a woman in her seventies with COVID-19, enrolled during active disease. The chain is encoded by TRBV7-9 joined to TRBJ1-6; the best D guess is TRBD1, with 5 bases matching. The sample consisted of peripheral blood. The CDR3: CAGGEASYNSPLHF. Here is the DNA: TGTGCGGGGGGAGAGGCCTCCTATAATTCACCCCTCCACTTT.